The clone carrying this T cell receptor (beta chain) was recorded many times. Its specificity is unknown. These data are taken from a study of T cells in Graves' hyperthyroidism and ophthalmopathy. Broader study findings: In the blood, most expanded thyroid clonotypes above 0.001 appeared as well. Stable hyperthyroidism and ophthalmopathy were separated using 13 V-J signatures.

Newly diagnosed hyperthyroidism, duration under 2 months, in patients aged 18 to 65. Diagnostic assessment was based on clinical symptoms, serum thyroxine and TRAb, thyroid ultrasound and orbital computed tomography. The investigators amplified TCR beta CDR3 regions from RNA transcripts. First-round RT-PCR targeting the TCR CDR3 was performed with the HTBI primer set. MiXCR, run by TCRdb on the multiplex PCR reads, gives a single entry per CDR3 protein. Among some 400,000 distinct CDR3 sequences listed, about 13% were seen once. This clonotype was obtained from a man between 25 and 39 years old with Graves' hyperthyroidism that later progressed to Graves' ophthalmopathy. Sequencing was carried out using blood.

This chain's CDR3 is CASQTNTGELFF. The CDR3 region has the DNA TGCGCCAGCCAGACGAACACCGGGGAGCTGTTTTTT. The V call is TRBV10-1, the J call TRBJ2-2, with D hard to call. This CDR3 is 12 amino acids long. V lost 8 bases, J lost 0 bases, and 4 bases lay in between. Germline CDR1 and CDR2: WNHNN and SYGVQD (reference sequence).